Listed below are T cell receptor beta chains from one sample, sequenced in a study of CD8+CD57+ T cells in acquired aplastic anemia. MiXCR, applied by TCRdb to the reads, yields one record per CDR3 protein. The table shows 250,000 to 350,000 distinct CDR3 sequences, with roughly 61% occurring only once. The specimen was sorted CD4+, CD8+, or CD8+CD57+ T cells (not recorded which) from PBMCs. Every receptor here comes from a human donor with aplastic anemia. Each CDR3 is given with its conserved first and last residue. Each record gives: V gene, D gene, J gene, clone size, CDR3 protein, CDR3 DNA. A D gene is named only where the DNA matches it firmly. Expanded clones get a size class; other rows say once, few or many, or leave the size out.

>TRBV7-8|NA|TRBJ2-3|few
CASSSARDTQYF
TGTGCCAGCAGCTCCGCCCGAGATACGCAGTATTTT
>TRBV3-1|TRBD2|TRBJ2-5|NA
CASTPGLAGTQYF
TGTGCCAGCACCCCGGGACTAGCGGGGACCCAGTACTTC
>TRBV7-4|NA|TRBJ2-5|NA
CASSRDGRRETQYF
TGTGCCAGCAGCAGAGATGGTAGGCGAGAGACCCAGTACTTC
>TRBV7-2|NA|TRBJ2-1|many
CASSFHRDSSYNEQFF
TGTGCCAGCAGCTTCCACAGAGACAGCTCCTACAATGAGCAGTTCTTC
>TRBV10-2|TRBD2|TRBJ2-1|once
CASSNLAGLNEQFF
TGCGCCAGCAGTAACCTAGCGGGATTAAATGAGCAGTTCTTC
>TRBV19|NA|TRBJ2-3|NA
CASSTIYREPADTQYF
TGTGCCAGTAGTACCATTTACAGGGAACCCGCAGATACGCAGTATTTT
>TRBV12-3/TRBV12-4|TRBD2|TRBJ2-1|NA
CASSSLAGVINEQFF
TGTGCCAGCAGCTCACTAGCGGGGGTAATCAATGAGCAGTTCTTC
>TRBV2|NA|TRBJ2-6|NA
CASRRGLGANVLTF
TGTGCCAGCAGAAGGGGCCTCGGGGCCAACGTCCTGACTTTC
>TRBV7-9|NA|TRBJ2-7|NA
CASSNPNYEQYF
TGTGCCAGCAGCAATCCGAACTACGAGCAGTACTTC
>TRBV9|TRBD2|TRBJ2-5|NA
CASSVLSGGQETQYF
TGTGCCAGCAGCGTACTTAGCGGGGGGCAAGAGACCCAGTACTTC
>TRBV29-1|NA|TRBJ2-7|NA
CSLETASSYEQYF
TGCAGCTTAGAGACGGCGTCCTCCTACGAGCAGTACTTC
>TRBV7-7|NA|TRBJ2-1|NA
CASSSQPGTRYNEQFF
TGTGCCAGCAGCTCCCAACCCGGGACTCGATACAATGAGCAGTTCTTC
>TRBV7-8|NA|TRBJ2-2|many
CASSQTDSNTGELFF
TGTGCCAGCAGCCAGACAGATTCCAACACCGGGGAGCTGTTTTTT
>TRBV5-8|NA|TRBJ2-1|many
CASRLDRSPSNEQFF
TGTGCCAGCAGGTTAGACAGGAGCCCTTCCAATGAGCAGTTCTTC
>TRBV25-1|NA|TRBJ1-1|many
CASSEDTEAFF
TGTGCCAGCAGTGAGGACACTGAAGCTTTCTTT